The sample holds a few counts of the clone carrying this TCR beta chain. Some clones are missing from TCRdb's copy, which holds only in-frame ones; the method was immunoSEQ multiplex PCR. The sample consists of about 330,000 clones, more than 70% of them appearing once. Participants' own reports of clinical history determined their cohort assignment. The data were obtained in a study of blood T cell repertoires in COVID-19. This sequence originates from a woman between 25 and 40 years old who had recovered from COVID-19. The specimen was PBMCs or T cells enriched from blood (not recorded which).

The CDR3 reads CASSPSNNYGYTF. The CDR3 DNA sequence: TGTGCCAGCAGCCCATCCAATAACTATGGCTACACCTTC. The chain combines TRBV14 with TRBJ1-2; D gene unclear. Germline V CDR1 and CDR2: SGHDN, FVKESK. V was trimmed by 4 bases and J by 1 base, leaving 7 bases between them. The CDR3 has 13 residues.